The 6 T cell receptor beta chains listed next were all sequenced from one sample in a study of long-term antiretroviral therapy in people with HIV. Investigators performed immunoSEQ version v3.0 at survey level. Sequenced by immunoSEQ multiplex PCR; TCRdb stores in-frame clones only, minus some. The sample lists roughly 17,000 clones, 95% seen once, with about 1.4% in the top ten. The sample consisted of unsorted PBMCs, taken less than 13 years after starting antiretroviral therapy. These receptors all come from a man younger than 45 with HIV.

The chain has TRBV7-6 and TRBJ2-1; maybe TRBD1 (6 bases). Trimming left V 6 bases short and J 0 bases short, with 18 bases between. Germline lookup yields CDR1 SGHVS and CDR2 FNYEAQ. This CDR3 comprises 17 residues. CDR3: CASRRVTGSSSYNEQFF. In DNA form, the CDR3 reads TGTGCCAGCAGAAGGGTTACAGGGTCAAGCTCCTACAATGAGCAGTTCTTC. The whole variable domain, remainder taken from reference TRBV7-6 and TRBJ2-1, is GAGVSQSPRYKVTKRGQDVALRCDPISGHVSLYWYRQALGQGPEFLTYFNYEAQQDKSGLPNDRFSAERPEGSISTLTIQRTEQRDSAMYRCASRRVTGSSSYNEQFFGPGTRLTVL.

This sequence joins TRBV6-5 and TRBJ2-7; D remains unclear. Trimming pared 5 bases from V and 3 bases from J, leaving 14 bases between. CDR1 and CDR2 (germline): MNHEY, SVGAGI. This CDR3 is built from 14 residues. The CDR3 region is CASSPSIRIYEQYV. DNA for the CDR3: TGTGCCAGCAGTCCCTCAATACGTATCTACGAGCAGTACGTC.

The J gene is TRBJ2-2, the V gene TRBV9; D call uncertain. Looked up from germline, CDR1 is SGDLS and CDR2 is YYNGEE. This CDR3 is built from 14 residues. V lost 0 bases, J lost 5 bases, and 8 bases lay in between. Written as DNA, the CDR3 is TGTGCCAGCAGCGTAGATCCAGGTACCGGGGAGCTGTTTTTT. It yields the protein CASSVDPGTGELFF.

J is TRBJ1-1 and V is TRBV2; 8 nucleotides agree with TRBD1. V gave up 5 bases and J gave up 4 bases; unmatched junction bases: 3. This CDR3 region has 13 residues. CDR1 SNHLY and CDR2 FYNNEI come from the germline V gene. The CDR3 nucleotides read TGTGCCAGCAGTCTGGGGACAGGCACTGAAGCTTTCTTT. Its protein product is CASSLGTGTEAFF. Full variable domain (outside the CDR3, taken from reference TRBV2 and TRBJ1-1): EPEVTQTPSHQVTQMGQEVILRCVPISNHLYFYWYRQILGQKVEFLVSFYNNEISEKSEIFDDQFSVERPDGSNFTLKIRSTKLEDSAMYFCASSLGTGTEAFFGQGTRLTVV.

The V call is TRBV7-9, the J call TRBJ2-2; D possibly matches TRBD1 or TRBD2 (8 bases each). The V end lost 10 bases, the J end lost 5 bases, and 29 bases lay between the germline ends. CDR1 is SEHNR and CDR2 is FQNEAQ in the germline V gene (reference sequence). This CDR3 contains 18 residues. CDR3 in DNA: TGTGCCAACCGCCTTTGGACGGGGGGGACAGGTCGGACCGGGGAGCTGTTTTTT. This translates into CANRLWTGGTGRTGELFF.

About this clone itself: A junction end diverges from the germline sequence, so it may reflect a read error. CDR3 protein: CASREGQGYGYTF. CDR3 DNA sequence: TGTGCCAGCAGGGAAGGACAGGGCTATGGCTACACCTTC. The chain is built from TRBV2 and TRBJ1-2; 8 nucleotides match TRBD1. Per the germline V gene, CDR1 is SNHLY and CDR2 is FYNNEI. The length of the CDR3 is 13 residues.